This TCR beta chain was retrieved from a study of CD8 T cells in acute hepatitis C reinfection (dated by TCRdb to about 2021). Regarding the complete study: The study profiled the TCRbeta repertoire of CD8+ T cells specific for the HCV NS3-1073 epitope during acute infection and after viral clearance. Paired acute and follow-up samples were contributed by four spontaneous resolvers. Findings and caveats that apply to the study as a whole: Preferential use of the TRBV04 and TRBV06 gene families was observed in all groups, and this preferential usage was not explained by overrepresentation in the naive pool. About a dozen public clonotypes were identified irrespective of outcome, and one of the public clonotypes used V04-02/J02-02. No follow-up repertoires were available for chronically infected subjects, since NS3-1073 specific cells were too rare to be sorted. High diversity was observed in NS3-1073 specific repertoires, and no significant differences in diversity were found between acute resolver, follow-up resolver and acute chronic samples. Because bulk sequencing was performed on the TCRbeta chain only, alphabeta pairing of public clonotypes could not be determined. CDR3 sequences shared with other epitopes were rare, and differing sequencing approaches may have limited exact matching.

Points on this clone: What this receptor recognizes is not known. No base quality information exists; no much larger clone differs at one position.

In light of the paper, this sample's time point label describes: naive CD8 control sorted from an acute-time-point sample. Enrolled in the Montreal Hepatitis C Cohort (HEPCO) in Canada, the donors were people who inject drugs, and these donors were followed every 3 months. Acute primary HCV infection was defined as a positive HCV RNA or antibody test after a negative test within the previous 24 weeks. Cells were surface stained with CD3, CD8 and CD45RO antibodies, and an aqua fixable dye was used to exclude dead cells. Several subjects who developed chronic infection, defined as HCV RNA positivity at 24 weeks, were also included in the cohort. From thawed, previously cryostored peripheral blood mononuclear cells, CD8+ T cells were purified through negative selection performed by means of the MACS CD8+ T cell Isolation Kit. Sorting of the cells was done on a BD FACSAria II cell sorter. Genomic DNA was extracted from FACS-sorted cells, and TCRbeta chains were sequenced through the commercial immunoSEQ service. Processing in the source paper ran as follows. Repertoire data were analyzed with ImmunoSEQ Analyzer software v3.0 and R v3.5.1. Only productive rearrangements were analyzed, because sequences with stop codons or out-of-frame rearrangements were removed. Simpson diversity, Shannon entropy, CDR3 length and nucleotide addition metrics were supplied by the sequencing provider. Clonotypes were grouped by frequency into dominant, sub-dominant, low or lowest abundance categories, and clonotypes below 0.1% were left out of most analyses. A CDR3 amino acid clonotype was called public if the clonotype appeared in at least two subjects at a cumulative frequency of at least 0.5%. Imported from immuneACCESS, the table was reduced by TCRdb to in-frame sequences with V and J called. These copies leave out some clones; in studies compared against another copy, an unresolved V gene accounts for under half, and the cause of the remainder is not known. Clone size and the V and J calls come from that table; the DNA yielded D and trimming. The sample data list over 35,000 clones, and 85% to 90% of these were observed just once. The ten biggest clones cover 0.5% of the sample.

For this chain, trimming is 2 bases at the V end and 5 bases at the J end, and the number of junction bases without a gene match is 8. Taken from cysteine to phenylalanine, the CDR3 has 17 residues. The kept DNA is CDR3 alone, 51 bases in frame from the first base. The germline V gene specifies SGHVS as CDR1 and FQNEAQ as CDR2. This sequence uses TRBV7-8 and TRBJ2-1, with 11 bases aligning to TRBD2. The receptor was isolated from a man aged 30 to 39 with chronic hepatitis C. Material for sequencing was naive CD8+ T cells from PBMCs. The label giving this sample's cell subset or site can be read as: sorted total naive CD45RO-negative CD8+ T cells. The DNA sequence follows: TGTGCCAGCAGCTTACGGACCACTAGCGGGGGAGACAATGAGCAGTTCTTC. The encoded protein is CASSLRTTSGGDNEQFF.